Sequencing of this T cell receptor (beta chain) was carried out in a study of T cell responses to AZD1222 COVID-19 vaccine (dated by TCRdb to 2020 to 2022). For context, the study as a whole: AZD1222 recipients given second doses at about 4 weeks or at about 12 weeks were pooled, since spike-specific TCR depth and breadth were not found to differ between the two schedules. TCR sequencing covered 230 to 250 trial participants: 207 given two doses of AZD1222 and some 25 given two doses of MenACWY control vaccine. Trial participants were enrolled by age into 18-55, 56-69 and 70-plus year subgroups, with 148, 28 and 57 TCR-sequenced participants respectively.

The CDR3 regions of human TCRbeta chains were subjected to immunosequencing. On the authors' methods: Repertoire TCRs were matched against a reference library of SARS-CoV-2-specific TCRs generated with the MIRA antigen-specificity platform. Breadth was defined as the fraction of unique TCRs that were SARS-CoV-2-associated, and depth was defined as the fraction of total T cells that were SARS-CoV-2-associated. Each spike-specific TCR was assigned to its reactive spike region and to a CD4 or CD8 class using the MIRA data. Log10-transformed breadth and depth values were compared by one-way ANOVA with Sidak's multiple comparisons tests. The source is immuneACCESS, and TCRdb retained only in-frame sequences with V and J called. Part of the clones is not carried over; for the studies checked, unresolved V genes explain less than half of this, and the remainder is unexplained. V, J and clone size are those of that table, while D and trimming were read from the DNA. In this sample the table shows 150,000 to 200,000 clones, roughly 92% of which occur a single time. The top ten constitute around 1.3% of the sample.

To note about this clone: The specificity of this receptor is unknown. Per-base qualities were not stored, and no clone one base away is much larger.

The CDR3, from cysteine to phenylalanine, totals 17 residues. Only the CDR3 portion is preserved as DNA: 51 bases, with reading frame beginning at the first base. Sequences MDHEN (CDR1) and SYDVKM (CDR2) are obtained from the germline V gene. The V end gives up 5 bases and the J end 4 bases, leaving 15 bases in the junction not matched to a gene. The sample's time point label is to be understood as: baseline before first vaccination. The vaccinee samples were drawn from two UK trials, COV001 and COV002, one of which was a single-blind randomized controlled phase 2/3 trial testing AZD1222 (ChAdOx1 nCoV-19) in healthy adults. For TCRbeta chain sequencing, PBMC samples were collected from trial participants at day 0 and at day 28 after the second dose. Findings and caveats that apply to the study as a whole: No day 14 peak-response samples were available, so repertoires were characterized only after the peak T cell response. Reportedly, close to half of the unique spike-specific TCRs recognized epitopes lying outside the regions that are mutated in the B.1.351 and B.1.1.7 variants. A significant rise in spike-specific TCR breadth and depth was observed after two AZD1222 doses relative to day 0 and relative to MenACWY recipients. Conclusions about previously exposed vaccinees are limited, since just a handful of AZD1222 recipients were seropositive for SARS-CoV-2 at baseline. Most participants were white British and females outnumbered males, and the authors suggested that clonal diversity may have been underestimated. Vaccine-associated CD4 TCRs spanned the whole spike protein, with dominant responses in regions 160-218 and 743-854. In the small 56-69-year group, the increase in depth fell short of significance, most likely because of low power.

The source material was peripheral blood, sampled on day 0 of AZD1222 vaccination. The chain was built from TRBV28 and TRBJ1-1; 8 central nucleotides agree with TRBD1. This TCR came from an adult in good health. CDR3 protein: CASSNPGTGRGGTEAFF. The DNA reads as follows: TGTGCCAGCAGTAACCCCGGGACAGGCCGCGGTGGCACTGAAGCTTTCTTT.